This entry lists 9 T cell receptor beta chains sequenced from one sample in a study of graft-versus-host responses after intestinal transplantation. TCRdb keeps only in-frame clones here, not all; method: immunoSEQ multiplex PCR. The profile shows thousands of clones, approximately 30% of them singletons. Sequenced material: alloreactive CD4+ T cells from a mixed lymphocyte reaction culture, taken before intestinal transplant. Subset of the sample: CFSE-low proliferating T cells sorted from approximately six-day pre-transplant mixed lymphocyte reaction (GvH or HvG direction). The receptor source for this set is a human patient who received an intestinal transplant.

This clone came up a few times. The rearrangement uses TRBV5-1 and TRBJ2-1, with D tentatively TRBD2 (6 bases). Per the germline V gene, CDR1 is SGHRS and CDR2 is YFSETQ. This CDR3 region has 12 residues. V was trimmed by 0 bases and J by 10 bases, leaving 8 bases between them. The CDR3 nucleotides are TGCGCCAGCAGCTTGGAGGCGGGGGAGCAGTTCTTC. Its translation: CASSLEAGEQFF. Full variable domain (rest looked up from reference TRBV5-1 and TRBJ2-1): KAGVTQTPRYLIKTRGQQVTLSCSPISGHRSVSWYQQTPGQGLQFLFEYFSETQRNKGNFPGRFSGRQFSNSRSEMNVSTLELGDSALYLCASSLEAGEQFFGPGTRLTVL.

This clone was seen a handful of times. The chain couples TRBV28 to TRBJ1-2; D call uncertain. Germline-derived CDR1 and CDR2 are MDHEN and SYDVKM. The length of the CDR3 is 15 residues. V lost 1 base and J 6 bases, leaving 15 bases between the germline ends. CDR3 protein: CASSLSGGGRNGYTF. The CDR3 coding sequence is TGTGCCAGCAGTTTATCGGGAGGAGGACGAAATGGCTACACCTTC.

The chain employs TRBV5-6 and TRBJ2-3, with 11 bases lining up with TRBD1. This CDR3 is 15 amino acids long. With V trimmed by 5 bases and J by 2 bases, 4 bases remained unmatched. CDR1 SGHDT and CDR2 YYEEEE come from the germline V gene. The CDR3 nucleotides read TGTGCCAGCAGTTCGGGACAGGGGGTCACAGATACGCAGTATTTT. The encoded protein is CASSSGQGVTDTQYF.

This rearrangement joins TRBV5-1 to TRBJ2-2; D possibly corresponds to TRBD1 (6 bases). The CDR3 is 15 amino acids. The germline V gene encodes CDR1 SGHRS and CDR2 YFSETQ. The V and J ends lost 10 bases and 0 bases respectively, with 16 bases between them. The CDR3 spells CASGRTATNTGELFF. CDR3 DNA sequence: TGCGCCTCTGGAAGGACAGCTACGAACACCGGGGAGCTGTTTTTT.

The chain combines TRBV27 with TRBJ1-2, with 9 bases lining up with TRBD1. CDR1 MNHEY and CDR2 SMNVEV come from the germline V gene (reference sequence). V lost 4 bases and J lost 0; bases outside the gene matches: 6. The CDR3 sequence is 16 residues long. CDR3 loop: CASSSGQGSTNYGYTF. The CDR3 bases are TGTGCCAGCAGTTCGGGACAGGGATCGACTAACTATGGCTACACCTTC.

The chain recombines TRBV6-1 with TRBJ2-7; D is undetermined. The CDR3 runs 11 residues. Germline V gene sequence: CDR1 MNHNS, CDR2 SASEGT. V gave up 7 bases and J gave up 4 bases, with 8 bases separating them. DNA of the CDR3: TGTGCCAGCAAGAGAGTTTACGAGCAGTACTTC. As protein: CASKRVYEQYF.

The chain couples TRBV27 to TRBJ2-1, with 10 bases identical to TRBD2. The CDR3 totals 15 residues. Per the germline V gene, CDR1 is MNHEY and CDR2 is SMNVEV (reference sequence). V lost 3 bases and J lost 5; bases outside the gene matches: 4. CDR3 loop: CASSLGTSVHNEQFF. For the CDR3, the DNA is TGTGCCAGCAGTTTGGGGACTAGCGTCCACAATGAGCAGTTCTTC.

The chain couples TRBV27 to TRBJ1-2; 8 bases agree with TRBD1. CDR1 and CDR2 (germline): MNHEY, SMNVEV (reference sequence). The CDR3 runs 13 residues. Trimming took 6 bases from V and 2 from J; bases not matched to a gene: 2. CDR3 amino acids: CASRRQGNYGYTF. The CDR3 nucleotides are TGTGCCAGCAGACGACAGGGGAACTATGGCTACACCTTC.

The chain employs TRBV5-1 and TRBJ2-1; D may be TRBD2 (7 bases). Trimming shortened V by 0 bases and J by 5 bases, and 18 bases separated the two germline ends. This CDR3 contains 17 residues. In germline, CDR1 is SGHRS, CDR2 YFSETQ. CDR3 sequence reads: CASSLGVGGGVHNEQFF. The CDR3 DNA is TGCGCCAGCAGCTTGGGGGTTGGGGGGGGCGTGCACAATGAGCAGTTCTTC.